The 32 T cell receptor beta chains reported below all come from one sample, sequenced in a study of T cell responses to AZD1222 COVID-19 vaccine. Data came from immunoSEQ multiplex PCR; TCRdb stores just in-frame clones and leaves some out. The sample contains more than 150,000 clones, 92% of which appear only once. Sequencing was performed on peripheral blood, taken 28 days after the second AZD1222 dose. Receptors were obtained from an adult who received the AZD1222 COVID-19 vaccine.

The count of this clone is one. V usage is TRBV15 and J usage is TRBJ2-1, with D tentatively TRBD1 or TRBD2 (5 bases each). The CDR3 is made up of 15 amino acids. Germline V gene sequence: CDR1 LNHNV, CDR2 YYDKDF (reference sequence). V lost 1 base and J 10 bases, leaving 17 bases between the germline ends. This CDR3 reads CATSRVGTPSREQFF. The DNA for the CDR3 is TGTGCCACCAGCAGAGTAGGGACCCCCTCCCGGGAGCAGTTCTTC.

V gene TRBV18 combines with J gene TRBJ2-3; D unresolved. The CDR3 totals 14 residues. The V and J ends lost 2 bases and 4 bases respectively, with 10 bases between them. Germline CDR1 KGHSH, CDR2 LQKENI. The CDR3 is CASSPRQFPDTQYF. In nucleotides, the CDR3 is TGTGCCAGCTCACCAAGGCAGTTCCCAGATACGCAGTATTTT.

The genes are TRBV28 and TRBJ2-1; 12 bases map to TRBD2. Per germline, CDR1 MDHEN and CDR2 SYDVKM. The CDR3 is 16 residues long. With V trimmed by 6 bases and J by 4 bases, 7 bases remained unmatched. Here the CDR3 reads CASSRLAGEGYNEQFF. Written as DNA, the CDR3 is TGTGCCAGCAGCCGACTAGCGGGAGAGGGATACAATGAGCAGTTCTTC. Supplemented by reference TRBV28 and TRBJ2-1, the full variable domain reads DVKVTQSSRYLVKRTGEKVFLECVQDMDHENMFWYRQDPGLGLRLIYFSYDVKMKEKGDIPEGYSVSREKKERFSLILESASTNQTSMYLCASSRLAGEGYNEQFFGPGTRLTVL.

The J gene is TRBJ1-2, the V gene TRBV7-9, with D perhaps TRBD1 (5 bases). The ends were cut back, 1 base at V and 8 bases at J, with 17 bases in the middle. CDR1 and CDR2 (germline): SEHNR, FQNEAQ (reference sequence). The CDR3 is 15 amino acids. The CDR3 coding sequence is TGTGCCAGCAGCTTAGAATCTGGCAGGGAGGGCGGCTACACCTTC. Amino acid sequence: CASSLESGREGGYTF.

V is TRBV5-5 and J is TRBJ2-7; 10 bases line up with TRBD2. J gave up 2 bases and V 1 base, and 12 bases lay outside the gene matches. CDR1 and CDR2 from the germline V gene are SGHKS and YYEKEE (reference sequence). The CDR3 extends over 18 amino acids. The CDR3 sequence: CASSLKRSGTSEPYEQYF. In DNA form, the CDR3 reads TGTGCCAGCAGCTTGAAAAGGTCCGGGACTAGCGAACCCTACGAGCAGTACTTC.

V gene TRBV30 combines with J gene TRBJ1-1; D not certain. The length of the CDR3 is 13 residues. V was pared by 4 bases and J by 5 bases, with 14 bases between. Germline assignment: CDR1 GTSNPN and CDR2 SVGIG (reference sequence). In DNA, the CDR3 is TGTGCCTGGAAAGGTTTATCGAATACTGAAGCTTTCTTT. Protein: CAWKGLSNTEAFF.

V and J are TRBV7-3 and TRBJ2-1; TRBD2 might be the D (5 bases). This CDR3 is 13 amino acids long. Germline values: CDR1 SGHTA, CDR2 FQGTGA. V was cut by 1 base and J by 5 bases, with 6 bases left in between. The CDR3 coding sequence is TGTGCCAGCAGCTTAAACGGGAACAATGAGCAGTTCTTC. This gives the protein CASSLNGNNEQFF.

The CDR3 nucleotides are TGTGCCATCAGTGATGGAAGTCCTCCAAGGCCCCCGTATGGCTACACCTTC. This codes for CAISDGSPPRPPYGYTF. The J gene is TRBJ1-2, the V gene TRBV10-3, with unresolved D. This CDR3 is built from 17 residues. The V and J ends lost 3 bases and 5 bases respectively, with 22 bases between them. CDR1 is ENHRY, CDR2 SYGVKD, per germline.

The chain is built from TRBV6-5 and TRBJ1-3; TRBD1 is a possible D gene (5 bases). Germline lookup yields CDR1 MNHEY and CDR2 SVGAGI. The CDR3 is 15 amino acids. V dropped 7 bases and J dropped 2 bases, with 15 bases sitting between them. The CDR3 here is CASTQVGAAGNTIYF. DNA for the CDR3: TGTGCCAGCACCCAGGTCGGGGCAGCTGGAAACACCATATATTTT.

The chain has TRBV7-2 and TRBJ2-1, with 10 positions matching TRBD2. The trim removed 1 base at V and 7 bases at J, leaving 4 bases unmatched. Germline V gene lookup returns CDR1 SGHTA and CDR2 FQGNSA. The CDR3 extends over 15 amino acids. The CDR3 sequence is CASSLELAGTNEQFF. As DNA, the CDR3 is TGTGCCAGCAGCTTAGAACTAGCGGGAACGAATGAGCAGTTCTTC. Variable domain in full (rest from reference TRBV7-2 and TRBJ2-1): GAGVSQSPSNKVTEKGKDVELRCDPISGHTALYWYRQSLGQGLEFLIYFQGNSAPDKSGLPSDRFSAERTGGSVSTLTIQRTQQEDSAVYLCASSLELAGTNEQFFGPGTRLTVL.

V gene TRBV3-1 (or the pseudogene TRBV3-2) combines with J gene TRBJ1-5, with 7 bases that match TRBD1. CDR1 is LGHDT, CDR2 YNNKEL, per germline (reference sequence). The junction had 9 bases not matched to a gene; V was cut back by 3 bases and J by 10 bases. CDR3 length: 14 residues. The CDR3 is CASSHEGAEKPQHF. In DNA form, the CDR3 reads TGTGCCAGCAGCCATGAGGGGGCGGAAAAACCCCAGCATTTT.

The rearrangement joins TRBV19 to TRBJ1-5; 9 bases map to TRBD1. V shed 6 bases, J shed 6 bases, and the junction held 12 bases outside the gene matches. The CDR3 totals 16 residues. In germline, CDR1 is LNHDA, CDR2 SQIVND (reference sequence). In nucleotides, the CDR3 is TGTGCCAGTAGAGCCGGGGACAGGGCAGGAGGTCAGCCCCAGCATTTT. Translating it yields CASRAGDRAGGQPQHF.

V and J are TRBV20-1 and TRBJ2-1; D call uncertain. The germline gives CDR1 DFQATT, CDR2 SNEGSKA (reference sequence). Trimming cost V 1 base and J 8 bases, with 6 bases left between them. The CDR3 runs to 11 residues. CDR3: CSARVWDEQFF. CDR3 nucleotide sequence: TGCAGTGCTAGAGTGTGGGATGAGCAGTTCTTC.

The chain carries TRBV10-3 and TRBJ2-7, with 8 positions matching TRBD1. Losses at the gene ends were 6 bases for V and 2 bases for J; bases not matched to a gene: 6. Germline CDR1 reads ENHRY; CDR2 reads SYGVKD. The CDR3 sequence is 14 residues long. CDR3 DNA sequence: TGTGCCATCAGAGGCGGACAGGGTGCCTACGAGCAGTACTTC. This gives the protein CAIRGGQGAYEQYF.

The rearrangement joins TRBV5-5 to TRBJ1-1; a weak D match, TRBD1 (6 bases). The germline V gene encodes CDR1 SGHKS and CDR2 YYEKEE (reference sequence). This CDR3 comprises 14 residues. Trimming removed 4 bases from V and 2 bases from J, with 12 bases in between. The CDR3 is CASSHGTLNTEAFF. In nucleotides, the CDR3 is TGTGCCAGCAGCCACGGGACATTAAACACTGAAGCTTTCTTT.

The chain carries TRBV7-9 and TRBJ1-2; TRBD1 aligns across 7 bases. In germline, CDR1 is SEHNR, CDR2 FQNEAQ (reference sequence). V lost 5 bases and J lost 4; bases outside the gene matches: 10. The CDR3 totals 15 residues. CDR3 DNA sequence: TGTGCCAGCAGCCAGAAGCGGGCAGGGGGCTATGGCTACACCTTC. Translating it yields CASSQKRAGGYGYTF.

The rearrangement uses TRBV11-1 and TRBJ1-1; D uncertain. CDR3 length equals 15 residues. The germline V gene has CDR1 SGHAT and CDR2 FQDESV (reference sequence). Trimming removed 1 base at V and 0 bases at J, with 9 bases between. In nucleotides, the CDR3 is TGTGCCAGCAGCTTAGTCGGCAGCATGAACACTGAAGCTTTCTTT. Amino acids: CASSLVGSMNTEAFF.

The chain uses TRBV19 and TRBJ2-1; the D is unclear. Trimming took 1 base from V and 7 from J, leaving 8 bases between them. CDR1 is LNHDA and CDR2 is SQIVND in the germline V gene (reference sequence). The CDR3 is 13 amino acids. The CDR3 DNA follows: TGTGCCAGTAGTATAGCAGATGGAAATGAGCAGTTCTTC. This encodes CASSIADGNEQFF.

The chain links TRBV11-2 to TRBJ2-5, with 9 bases that match TRBD2. CDR1 is SGHAT and CDR2 is FQNNGV in the germline V gene. The CDR3 covers 15 residues. The junction had 3 bases not matched to a gene; V was cut back by 2 bases and J by 2 bases. The CDR3 bases are TGTGCCAGCAGCTTAAGTACTAGCGGGCAAGAGACCCAGTACTTC. This gives the protein CASSLSTSGQETQYF. Drawing the rest from reference TRBV11-2 and TRBJ2-5, the complete variable domain is EAGVAQSPRYKIIEKRQSVAFWCNPISGHATLYWYQQILGQGPKLLIQFQNNGVVDDSQLPKDRFSAERLKGVDSTLKIQPAKLEDSAVYLCASSLSTSGQETQYFGPGTRLLVL.

This chain uses TRBV10-3 with TRBJ2-7, with a tentative D call TRBD2 (5 bases). The CDR3 covers 11 residues. Trimming shortened V by 7 bases and J by 4 bases, and 8 bases separated the two germline ends. CDR1 is ENHRY, CDR2 SYGVKD, per germline. The chain's CDR3 is CAIKGVYEQYF. The CDR3 DNA reads as TGTGCCATCAAGGGAGTTTACGAGCAGTACTTC.

This chain's CDR3 is CASSDGILGNQPQHF. The CDR3, as DNA: TGTGCCAGCAGTGATGGAATTCTGGGCAATCAGCCCCAGCATTTT. The genes are TRBV2 and TRBJ1-5; D is unresolved. V shed 3 bases and J shed 2 bases, with 11 bases lying between them. Germline-derived CDR1 and CDR2 are SNHLY and FYNNEI. The CDR3 is 15 amino acids.

This chain links TRBV7-9 with TRBJ2-1; D call uncertain. This CDR3 spans 15 amino acids. Per germline, CDR1 SEHNR and CDR2 FQNEAQ (reference sequence). The V end lost 3 bases, the J end lost 3 bases, and 12 bases lay between the germline ends. CDR3 sequence reads: CASSFFAGGYNEQFF. In DNA, the CDR3 is TGTGCCAGCAGCTTCTTTGCAGGCGGCTACAATGAGCAGTTCTTC.

In its sample, this clone was seen once. This chain uses TRBV9 with TRBJ2-7; 14 positions match TRBD2. The V and J ends lost 3 bases and 4 bases, in that order; junction bases with no gene match: 3. The CDR3 sequence is 15 residues long. Germline loops: CDR1 SGDLS, CDR2 YYNGEE. CDR3 loop: CASSEWTSGRYEQYF. CDR3 DNA: TGTGCCAGCAGCGAGTGGACTAGCGGGAGGTACGAGCAGTACTTC. Complete variable domain (other parts from reference TRBV9 and TRBJ2-7): DSGVTQTPKHLITATGQRVTLRCSPRSGDLSVYWYQQSLDQGLQFLIQYYNGEERAKGNILERFSAQQFPDLHSELNLSSLELGDSALYFCASSEWTSGRYEQYFGPGTRLTVT.

This clone was seen once. The chain links TRBV2 to TRBJ1-4; no reliable D call. V gave up 3 bases and J gave up 7 bases, with 15 bases separating them. Germline V gene lookup returns CDR1 SNHLY and CDR2 FYNNEI. This CDR3 contains 15 residues. The CDR3 DNA follows: TGTGCCAGCAGTGACCCTTTGGCGGTGGGTGAAAAACTGTTTTTT. It yields the protein CASSDPLAVGEKLFF. Supplemented by reference TRBV2 and TRBJ1-4, the full variable domain reads EPEVTQTPSHQVTQMGQEVILRCVPISNHLYFYWYRQILGQKVEFLVSFYNNEISEKSEIFDDQFSVERPDGSNFTLKIRSTKLEDSAMYFCASSDPLAVGEKLFFGSGTQLSVL.

The rearrangement joins TRBV30 to TRBJ2-3; D is unresolved. The CDR3 runs to 15 residues. From germline, CDR1 is GTSNPN and CDR2 SVGIG (reference sequence). V gave up 5 bases and J gave up 0 bases, with 15 bases separating them. CDR3 in amino acids: CAWGRNPTSTDTQYF. For the CDR3, the DNA is TGTGCCTGGGGGCGGAACCCAACTAGCACAGATACGCAGTATTTT. The variable domain in full, completed from reference TRBV30 and TRBJ2-3, reads SQTIHQWPATLVQPVGSPLSLECTVEGTSNPNLYWYRQAAGRGLQLLFYSVGIGQISSEVPQNLSASRPQDRQFILSSKKLLLSDSGFYLCAWGRNPTSTDTQYFGPGTRLTVL.

The chain carries TRBV3-1 (or the pseudogene TRBV3-2) and TRBJ1-2, with D uncertain. This CDR3 contains 13 residues. Germline CDR1 is LGHDT and CDR2 is YNNKEL (reference sequence). The V and J ends lost 1 base and 5 bases respectively, with 8 bases between them. CDR3 bases: TGTGCCAGCAGCCAAGTCGGTAGTTATGGCTACACCTTC. Protein sequence: CASSQVGSYGYTF.

The chain joins TRBV7-9 to TRBJ2-5; 8 bases map to TRBD1. Germline V CDR1 and CDR2: SEHNR, FQNEAQ (reference sequence). V shed 2 bases, J shed 4 bases, and the junction held 3 bases outside the gene matches. CDR3 length: 14 amino acids. This CDR3 reads CASSLRGQGETQYF. The CDR3 DNA reads as TGTGCCAGCAGCTTAAGAGGACAGGGAGAGACCCAGTACTTC.

The chain joins TRBV6-5 to TRBJ1-4; D may be TRBD1 (6 bases). The CDR3 loop spans 13 amino acids. The germline V gene encodes CDR1 MNHEY and CDR2 SVGAGI. Trimming took 2 bases from V and 6 from J, leaving 7 bases between them. Here the CDR3 reads CASSYGQYEKLFF. CDR3 nucleotide sequence: TGTGCCAGCAGTTACGGACAGTATGAAAAACTGTTTTTT.

The chain has TRBV5-4 and TRBJ1-3, with D hard to call. CDR1 SGHNT and CDR2 YYREEE come from the germline V gene (reference sequence). V shed 2 bases and J shed 0 bases, with 6 bases lying between them. The CDR3 is made up of 14 amino acids. CDR3 sequence (DNA): TGTGCCAGCAGCTTTCCGAGCTCTGGAAACACCATATATTTT. The encoded protein is CASSFPSSGNTIYF.

This clone was detected a few times. The chain has TRBV15 and TRBJ1-2; D is possibly TRBD1 (6 bases). V was cut by 5 bases and J by 7 bases, with 17 bases left in between. The germline V gene encodes CDR1 LNHNV and CDR2 YYDKDF (reference sequence). CDR3 size: 14 residues. CDR3 region: CATSFWGQAGGYTF. In DNA form, the CDR3 reads TGTGCCACCAGCTTTTGGGGGCAGGCCGGTGGCTACACCTTC.

V usage is TRBV30 and J usage is TRBJ1-1, with 8 bases lining up with TRBD1. The V and J ends lost 0 bases and 4 bases, in that order; junction bases with no gene match: 7. Per the germline V gene, CDR1 is GTSNPN and CDR2 is SVGIG (reference sequence). This CDR3 has 15 amino acids. The CDR3 sequence: CAWSVGTGSSTEAFF. CDR3 nucleotide sequence: TGTGCCTGGAGTGTGGGGACAGGCAGTAGCACTGAAGCTTTCTTT. The complete variable domain, with remaining parts taken from reference TRBV30 and TRBJ1-1, reads SQTIHQWPATLVQPVGSPLSLECTVEGTSNPNLYWYRQAAGRGLQLLFYSVGIGQISSEVPQNLSASRPQDRQFILSSKKLLLSDSGFYLCAWSVGTGSSTEAFFGQGTRLTVV.

The rearrangement uses TRBV20-1 and TRBJ2-3; tentatively, D is TRBD1 (5 bases). Trimming pared 3 bases from V and 5 bases from J, leaving 9 bases between. Germline assignment: CDR1 DFQATT and CDR2 SNEGSKA (reference sequence). This CDR3 region has 12 residues. The CDR3, as DNA: TGCAGTGCTAGTCCAAGGGGAGATACGCAGTATTTT. This encodes CSASPRGDTQYF.